This T cell receptor (beta chain) was retrieved from a study of cytomegalovirus exposure and HLA in healthy donors. Overall study results and limits: CMV serostatus was the only immune exposure information that was available. Analysis performed later showed TCR beta chains linked to HLA being more clonally expanded than equally common others. Reportedly, fewer N-insertions than the approximately 680-donor mean appeared in an Asian-associated ancestry cluster in a later analysis.

Regarding this clone: Its specificity is unknown.

PCR involved 60 Vbeta and 13 Jbeta primers. Only in-frame clones appear in the TCRdb table, and some are missing; sequencing was by immunoSEQ multiplex PCR. In the table there are 81,000 or so clones, 70% to 80% of which are singletons. This receptor was identified in a man aged 50 to 59 in good health and CMV-seropositive. Sequencing was done on a sample of PBMCs.

The CDR3 reads CASSQRGGRYF. The CDR3 nucleotides are TGTGCCAGCAGCCAGCGGGGAGGTCGCTACTTC. The chain joins TRBV5-6 to TRBJ2-7, with 7 nucleotides matching TRBD2. CDR3 length: 11 residues. Germline-derived CDR1 and CDR2 are SGHDT and YYEEEE. The ends lost 4 bases at V and 13 bases at J; junction bases unmatched: 8.